The 29 T cell receptor beta chains given below trace back to one sample, sequenced in a study of tumor and adjacent non-tumor tissue in lung cancer. No cell sorting was done before RNA was extracted from the tissue. The library came from three nested PCR rounds adapted from ARM-PCR protocols. TCRdb analysed the multiplex PCR reads with MiXCR anew, one entry per CDR3 protein. The sample lists around 120,000 distinct CDR3 sequences, about 66% seen once, with 13% in the top ten. Sequenced input: lung tumor tissue. These receptors were taken from a man aged 25-45 years with non-small cell lung cancer.

The chain recombines TRBV6-5 with TRBJ1-4, with 7 bases matching TRBD1. Trimming cost V 5 bases and J 6 bases; bases outside gene matches: 12. Germline-derived CDR1 and CDR2 are MNHEY and SVGAGI. The CDR3 consists of 16 residues. Written as DNA, the CDR3 is TGTGCCAGCAGTCCCCAACCGGGACAGCGCCATGAAAAACTGTTTTTT. Amino acid sequence: CASSPQPGQRHEKLFF.

In this sample, this clonotype turned up once. This may arise from a read error, as a much more abundant clone is one base away. The V gene is TRBV6-5, the J gene TRBJ2-7; 9 nucleotides agree with TRBD1. Germline-derived CDR1 and CDR2 are MNHEY and SVGAGI. This CDR3 is 14 amino acids long. The chain's CDR3 is CTSSPTGGSYEQYF. In DNA form, the CDR3 reads TGTACCAGCAGTCCGACAGGGGGCTCCTACGAGCAGTACTTC.

This clonotype was counted once. This may arise from a read error, as a much more abundant clone is one base away. This chain uses TRBV12-3 or TRBV12-4 with TRBJ2-4; 7 nucleotides align to TRBD2. The CDR3 covers 15 residues. The CDR3 bases are TGTGTCAGCAGTTTAGGGGAGGGGATCAAAAACATTCAGTACTTC. Protein sequence: CVSSLGEGIKNIQYF.

As to this clonotype: This sequence may be a read error, since a much larger clone differs from it by one base. The rearrangement uses TRBV6-5 and TRBJ1-2; D is undetermined. The germline V gene has CDR1 MNHEY and CDR2 SVGAGI. The CDR3 extends over 13 amino acids. CDR3 nucleotides: TGTGCCAGCAGCTTATCATCGGACTATGACTACACCTTC. It yields the protein CASSLSSDYDYTF.

In regard to this clonotype: This may be a read error: a much more frequent sequence differs by one nucleotide. DNA of the CDR3: TGCAGTGCTAGAGAATCGGGAGCGGCGAACACCGGGGAGCTGTTTTTT. It translates to CSARESGAANTGELFF. The chain joins TRBV20-1 to TRBJ2-2, with D perhaps matching TRBD2 (6 bases). In germline, CDR1 is DFQATT, CDR2 SNEGSKA (reference sequence). V lost 0 bases and J lost 0, with 11 bases in between. CDR3 length equals 16 residues.

CDR3 sequence reads: CSARDRIVRDTQYF. In nucleotides, the CDR3 is TGCAGTGCTAGAGATCGGATTGTGCGGGATACGCAGTATTTT. J is TRBJ2-3 and V is TRBV20-1; D is uncertain. Germline CDR1 reads DFQATT; CDR2 reads SNEGSKA (reference sequence). V lost 0 bases, J lost 6 bases, and 13 bases lay in between. The CDR3 spans 14 residues.

This clonotype appeared many times. This sequence joins TRBV6-6 and TRBJ2-1, with 15 bases that match TRBD2. The CDR3 length is 16 residues. CDR1 MNHNY and CDR2 SVGAGI come from the germline V gene (reference sequence). V trimming: 6 bases; J trimming: 6 bases; junction bases outside the gene matches: 6. The CDR3 DNA is TGTGCCAGCAGCACCCGGACTAGCGGGAGGGCCAATGAGCAGTTCTTC. Residues: CASSTRTSGRANEQFF.

In regard to this clonotype: A much bigger clone sits one base away, suggesting this may be a read error. The J gene is TRBJ2-1, the V gene TRBV12-3 or TRBV12-4, with D perhaps TRBD1 (6 bases). The CDR3 has 14 residues. The CDR3 nucleotides are TGTGACAGCAGTCCAGGGGCGGGCTACAATGAGCAGTTCTTC. Its protein is CDSSPGAGYNEQFF.

In this sample, this clonotype turned up a few times. This sequence may be a read error, since a much larger clone differs from it by one base. The CDR3 nucleotides read TGTGCCGGCAGCTTGGCCCGGAATTCACCCCTCCACTTT. Translation gives CAGSLARNSPLHF. This chain uses TRBV5-6 with TRBJ1-6; D not resolved. The germline V gene encodes CDR1 SGHDT and CDR2 YYEEEE. This CDR3 has 13 residues.

On this clonotype: This clone may be a read error of a much larger clone one base away. The chain has TRBV10-2 and TRBJ2-7, with D possibly called TRBD1 or TRBD2 (6 bases each). This CDR3 is built from 15 residues. Germline V CDR1 and CDR2: WSHSY, SAAADI. CDR3 nucleotides: TGCGCCAGCTTGGCGGGCCCCGGGGGCTCCTACGAGCGGTACTTC. The encoded protein is CASLAGPGGSYERYF.

The gene calls are TRBV2 and TRBJ2-7; TRBD1 agrees at 10 bases. Germline CDR1 SNHLY, CDR2 FYNNEI. There are 15 residues in the CDR3. The V gene end was trimmed by 7 bases and the J gene end by 4 bases; junction bases not matched to a gene: 10. DNA for the CDR3: TGTGCCAGCAATGATAACCGGGACAGGGGTTACGAGCAGTACTTC. Amino acids: CASNDNRDRGYEQYF. Full variable domain (missing parts from reference TRBV2 and TRBJ2-7): EPEVTQTPSHQVTQMGQEVILRCVPISNHLYFYWYRQILGQKVEFLVSFYNNEISEKSEIFDDQFSVERPDGSNFTLKIRSTKLEDSAMYFCASNDNRDRGYEQYFGPGTRLTVT.

This clonotype has only one observation. A much bigger clone sits one base away, suggesting this may be a read error. The rearrangement uses TRBV20-1 and TRBJ2-3; 9 bases match TRBD1. J was trimmed by 2 bases and V by 5 bases; bases with no gene match: 5. This CDR3 comprises 14 residues. Germline V gene sequence: CDR1 DFQATT, CDR2 SNEGSKA (reference sequence). The DNA of the CDR3 is TGCAGTGCTCCGGGACAGGGAATCACAGATACGCAGTATTTT. It is translated as CSAPGQGITDTQYF.

V and J are TRBV11-2 and TRBJ2-3; D perhaps matches TRBD1 (5 bases). Germline V gene sequence: CDR1 SGHAT, CDR2 FQNNGV. Deletions cut 11 bases from V and 7 bases from J, with 19 bases between. The CDR3 consists of 13 residues. The CDR3, as DNA: TGTGCCGGCGGCTTAGGGGCGGCTAATACGCAGTATTTT. Encoded protein: CAGGLGAANTQYF.

With regard to this clonotype: One end of the junction is discordant with germline, which a read error may explain. This sequence joins TRBV12-3 or TRBV12-4 and TRBJ2-1, with D perhaps TRBD2 (7 bases). The CDR3 consists of 14 residues. The CDR3 DNA is TGTGCCAGTATGAGGGGGGGACAATACAATGAGCAGTCCTTC. This translates into CASMRGGQYNEQSF.

Of note for this clonotype: A much larger clone differs from this one at a single base, so this may be a read error. V gene TRBV29-1 combines with J gene TRBJ1-4; D ambiguous. The V end was cut by 3 bases, the J end by 8 bases, with 13 bases between. The CDR3 loop spans 13 amino acids. Germline V CDR1 and CDR2: SQVTM, ANQGSEA. CDR3 region: CSVELSWAEKLFF. The CDR3 coding sequence is TGCAGCGTTGAGTTGTCCTGGGCGGAAAAACTGTTTTTT.

In this sample, this clonotype turned up many times. V gene TRBV5-4 combines with J gene TRBJ1-4; D possibly corresponds to TRBD1 (6 bases). This CDR3 region has 12 residues. CDR1 and CDR2 from the germline V gene are SGHNT and YYREEE (reference sequence). Trimming removed 5 bases from V and 6 bases from J, with 8 bases in between. CDR3 DNA: TGTGCCAGCAGACAGGGAGATGAAAAACTGTTTTTT. As protein: CASRQGDEKLFF.

Ten or more counts support this clonotype. The rearrangement uses TRBV4-3 and TRBJ2-1; 13 bases match TRBD2. Germline V CDR1 and CDR2: LGHNA, YSLEER. The junction had 0 bases not matched to a gene; V was cut back by 3 bases and J by 4 bases. This CDR3 is 15 amino acids long. Here the CDR3 reads CASSQGLAGYNEQFF. Here the CDR3 DNA reads TGCGCCAGCAGCCAGGGACTAGCGGGGTACAATGAGCAGTTCTTC.

About this clonotype: The germline gene is not matched at one end of the junction; a read error may be the cause. This chain uses TRBV12-3 or TRBV12-4 with TRBJ2-3; TRBD2 agrees at 8 bases. The CDR3 is made up of 13 amino acids. CDR3 residues: CTSSSGSTDTRYF. DNA of the CDR3: TGTACCAGCTCCAGCGGGAGTACAGATACGCGGTATTTT.

As to this clonotype: Just one base apart from a much larger clone, this may be a read error. The chain recombines TRBV12-3 or TRBV12-4 with TRBJ1-2; a weak D match, TRBD1 (5 bases). The CDR3 consists of 14 residues. Trimming took 5 bases from V and 5 from J, leaving 15 bases between them. The CDR3 is CASSPQGGGYGYTF. The DNA for the CDR3 is TGTGCCAGCAGTCCGCAGGGCGGGGGATATGGCTACACCTTC.

With regard to this clonotype: This clone may be a read error of a much larger clone one base away. CDR3 nucleotides: TGTACCAGCAGCCCCACCCTCGGAAACACCATATATTTT. Its protein product is CTSSPTLGNTIYF. The chain recombines TRBV6-5 with TRBJ1-3; D is unclear. Germline assignment: CDR1 MNHEY and CDR2 SVGAGI. The CDR3 is made up of 13 amino acids.

Concerning this clonotype: This may arise from a read error, as a much more abundant clone is one base away. The chain carries TRBV30 and TRBJ2-5; maybe TRBD1 (6 bases). This CDR3 is built from 12 residues. Between the trimmed V and J ends, which lost 8 bases and 5 bases, there was a span of 15 bases. Germline V gene sequence: CDR1 GTSNPN, CDR2 SVGIG (reference sequence). The CDR3 DNA reads TGTGCCAGTACAGGGAATAGTGAGACCCAGTACTTC. This sequence encodes CASTGNSETQYF.

Comment on this clonotype: This may stem from a read error, because a much larger clone lies one nucleotide away. The chain combines TRBV14 with TRBJ2-1; D not resolved. Germline V lookup: CDR1 SGHDN, CDR2 FVKESK. The CDR3 totals 13 residues. V lost 1 base to trimming and J lost 12 bases, with 13 bases between them. CDR3 DNA: TGTGCCAGCAGCCAAGGGGCAGGTCCAGGGCAGTTCTTC. This translates into CASSQGAGPGQFF.

This clonotype is categorized as medium-sized. This chain uses TRBV29-1 with TRBJ1-2; D is perhaps TRBD1 (5 bases). This CDR3 region has 12 residues. CDR1 is SQVTM, CDR2 ANQGSEA, per germline. V lost 7 bases and J 5 bases, leaving 14 bases between the germline ends. The CDR3 nucleotides are TGCAGCGCGGGGGGAATGGCGTATGGCTACACCTTC. This sequence encodes CSAGGMAYGYTF.

The V and J genes are TRBV20-1 and TRBJ2-7, with D possibly being TRBD1 (5 bases). The CDR3 consists of 11 residues. Germline V gene lookup returns CDR1 DFQATT and CDR2 SNEGSKA (reference sequence). V was trimmed by 5 bases and J by 3 bases, leaving 8 bases between them. CDR3 loop: CSAQGHYEQYF. The DNA for the CDR3 is TGCAGTGCTCAGGGTCACTACGAGCAGTACTTC.

Concerning this clonotype itself: Its ends do not fully match the called genes, so a read error is possible. The chain combines TRBV11-2 with TRBJ2-1; TRBD1 matches at 8 bases. Germline values: CDR1 SGHAT, CDR2 FQNNGV. This CDR3 is built from 17 residues. The CDR3 spells CASSLDWRRGLGDELLF. CDR3 in DNA: TGTGCTAGCAGCTTAGATTGGCGCAGGGGGCTTGGGGATGAGCTGCTCTTC.

To note about this clonotype: The junction departs from the called germline gene at one end, perhaps through a read error. The gene calls are TRBV4-1 and TRBJ2-7; 7 nucleotides agree with TRBD2. This CDR3 comprises 17 residues. Germline CDR1 MGHRA, CDR2 YSYEKL. In DNA, the CDR3 is TGCGCCAGTAGCCCTTTATACCGGAAAGGGAGGGTCTACGAGCAGTACTTC. This gives the protein CASSPLYRKGRVYEQYF.

For this clonotype: A much bigger clone sits one base away, suggesting this may be a read error. The chain has TRBV20-1 and TRBJ2-2, with TRBD2 matching over 11 bases. This CDR3 is built from 16 residues. The germline V gene has CDR1 DFQATT and CDR2 SNEGSKA (reference sequence). Here the CDR3 reads CSATILAGEETGKLFF. The DNA of the CDR3 is TGCAGTGCAACGATACTAGCGGGAGAGGAAACCGGGAAGCTGTTTTTT.

Only a few counts were recorded for this clonotype. The genes are TRBV6-2 or TRBV6-3 and TRBJ2-7, with 12 positions matching TRBD2. CDR3 size: 15 residues. Unmatched junction bases numbered 10, after V lost 7 bases and J lost 6 bases. Germline CDR1 reads MNHEY; CDR2 reads SVGEGT. The CDR3 nucleotides are TGTGCCAGCACCCCCACCACTAGCGGGAGGAGCGAGCAGTACTTC. Protein sequence: CASTPTTSGRSEQYF.

This clonotype was observed a few times. Compared with germline, one end of the junction differs, possibly owing to a read error. The chain recombines TRBV6-2 or TRBV6-3 with TRBJ2-7, with unresolved D. The CDR3 length is 14 residues. Germline V CDR1 and CDR2: MNHEY, SVGEGT. In nucleotides, the CDR3 is TGTACCAGCAGCTACGAGCTCCTCTCCTACGAGCAGTACTTC. This sequence encodes CTSSYELLSYEQYF.